This record covers a single T cell receptor (beta chain). The sample comes from a study of blood T cell repertoires in COVID-19. Per the original data handling: Nucleated cell counts were estimated from reference gene primer amplification. Produced via immunoSEQ multiplex PCR; TCRdb's table is partial and in-frame only. Clone size and V and J calls were adopted from that table, with D and trimming inferred from the DNA. The table records fewer than 250,000 clones, roughly 86% of them present only once. Membership in each cohort depended on participant-reported clinical history. The sequence derives from a woman between 25 and 40 years old with acute COVID-19. The sample was PBMCs or T cells enriched from blood (not recorded which).

Here the CDR3 reads CASSLGRGTDEQYF. The CDR3 DNA is TGTGCCAGTAGCTTAGGGCGGGGGACGGACGAGCAGTACTTC. This chain uses TRBV19 with TRBJ2-7; 7 bases map to TRBD2. CDR3 length equals 14 residues. The germline V gene has CDR1 LNHDA and CDR2 SQIVND (reference sequence). Trimming at V came to 6 bases and at J to 5 bases, leaving 10 bases not matched to a gene. Using reference TRBV19 and TRBJ2-7 for the parts outside the CDR3, the full variable domain is DGGITQSPKYLFRKEGQNVTLSCEQNLNHDAMYWYRQDPGQGLRLIYYSQIVNDFQKGDIAEGYSVSREKKESFPLTVTSAQKNPTAFYLCASSLGRGTDEQYFGPGTRLTVT.